This T cell receptor (beta chain) was sequenced for a study of blood T cell repertoires in COVID-19. The wider study: Spain, Italy and the United States supplied samples that represented acute and convalescent COVID-19. PBMCs, B-cell-depleted T cells, or T cells provided the cDNA or gDNA that made up the material.

Per the original methods: Estimated nucleated cell counts came from reference gene primer amplification. Produced via immunoSEQ multiplex PCR; TCRdb's table is partial and in-frame only. The DNA was the basis for D and trimming; V, J and clone size are from that table. The sample consists of 55,000 to 80,000 clones, 74% of them appearing once. The source is a woman at least 80 years old with acute or convalescent COVID-19. The sequenced sample was peripheral blood.

CDR3: CASAIQHTTDTQYF. CDR3 in DNA: TGTGCTAGTGCAATACAGCACACCACAGATACGCAGTATTTT. This chain uses TRBV12-5 with TRBJ2-3; D not certain. V was cut by 7 bases and J by 2 bases, with 13 bases left in between. CDR3 size: 14 residues. The germline gives CDR1 LGHNT, CDR2 FRNRAP.